One and the same sample provided the 22 T cell receptor beta chains below, sequenced in a study of vaccination and CD4 T cells after COVID-19. Sequencing of cultured CD4+ T cell DNA used the Oncomine TCR Beta short-read assay. Using its own MiXCR run on the PCR reads, TCRdb lists one record per CDR3 protein. The sample lists about 21,000 distinct CDR3 sequences, 40% to 60% seen once, with roughly 8.9% in the top ten. As for treatment: roughly 10-day PBMC culture with coronavirus spike peptide pools or control peptides (ViraFEST assay). For these receptors, no antigen is known. The specimen was CD4+ T cells from blood, cultured in vitro. The receptors originated from a human donor who had recovered from COVID-19.

The chain uses TRBV20-1 and TRBJ2-2; D is ambiguous. Looked up from germline, CDR1 is DFQATT and CDR2 is SNEGSKA (reference sequence). This CDR3 comprises 14 residues. With 2 bases removed from V and 1 base from J, the gap between germline ends came to 8 bases. CDR3 DNA: TGCAGTGCTAGACGGTGGCTGAACACCGGGGAGCTGTTTTTT. As protein: CSARRWLNTGELFF.

The chain recombines TRBV5-1 with TRBJ2-5; no definite D call. Trimming left V 0 bases short and J 0 bases short, with 6 bases between. The germline gives CDR1 SGHRS, CDR2 YFSETQ. The CDR3 is made up of 14 amino acids. CDR3 loop: CASSLARDQETQYF. CDR3 coding DNA: TGCGCCAGCAGCTTGGCAAGGGACCAAGAGACCCAGTACTTC. Complete variable domain (other parts from reference TRBV5-1 and TRBJ2-5): KAGVTQTPRYLIKTRGQQVTLSCSPISGHRSVSWYQQTPGQGLQFLFEYFSETQRNKGNFPGRFSGRQFSNSRSEMNVSTLELGDSALYLCASSLARDQETQYFGPGTRLLVL.

This clonotype appeared a single time. The J gene is TRBJ1-2, the V gene TRBV5-4; 9 positions agree with TRBD1. The ends lost 4 bases at V and 8 bases at J; junction bases unmatched: 15. Germline loops: CDR1 SGHNT, CDR2 YYREEE (reference sequence). This CDR3 spans 16 amino acids. CDR3 loop: CASSQKSGQGGQGYTF. CDR3 coding DNA: TGTGCCAGCAGCCAGAAATCGGGACAGGGAGGACAGGGCTACACCTTC.

The chain joins TRBV7-9 to TRBJ2-5; 9 nucleotides match TRBD2. Per the germline V gene, CDR1 is SEHNR and CDR2 is FQNEAQ (reference sequence). This CDR3 contains 16 residues. The trim removed 3 bases at V and 4 bases at J, leaving 9 bases unmatched. DNA for the CDR3: TGTGCCAGCAGCTTGAGCCGCCTGGGACTAGCAGAGACCCAGTACTTC. Amino acid sequence: CASSLSRLGLAETQYF.

Only one count was recorded for this clonotype. The V gene is TRBV7-8, the J gene TRBJ2-1, with D unresolved. This CDR3 is built from 16 residues. Germline V gene data show CDR1 as SGHVS and CDR2 as FQNEAQ. V shed 1 base and J shed 0 bases, with 10 bases lying between them. CDR3 amino acids: CASSLGRRSSYNEQFF. The CDR3 DNA is TGTGCCAGCAGCTTAGGACGTCGGAGCTCCTACAATGAGCAGTTCTTC.

V and J are TRBV6-1 and TRBJ2-7, with a tentative D call TRBD1 (5 bases). Germline V gene sequence: CDR1 MNHNS, CDR2 SASEGT. The V end lost 6 bases, the J end lost 2 bases, and 8 bases lay between the germline ends. The CDR3 sequence is 12 residues long. The DNA for the CDR3 is TGTGCCAGCAGGGACAATACCTACGAGCAGTACTTC. The encoded protein is CASRDNTYEQYF.

V and J are TRBV11-2 and TRBJ2-1, with D hard to call. V lost 2 bases and J 6 bases, leaving 8 bases between the germline ends. Per the germline V gene, CDR1 is SGHAT and CDR2 is FQNNGV. The CDR3 extends over 13 amino acids. The CDR3 DNA follows: TGTGCCAGCAGCTTACAAAGGACCAATGAGCAGTTCTTC. It translates to CASSLQRTNEQFF.

V usage is TRBV7-3 and J usage is TRBJ2-1, with 11 nucleotides matching TRBD2. Germline CDR1 SGHTA, CDR2 FQGTGA. The CDR3 length is 18 residues. With V trimmed by 2 bases and J by 7 bases, 13 bases remained unmatched. DNA for the CDR3: TGTGCCAGCAGCTTAGGGAGGGCTAGCGGGAGGACGAGGAATGAGCAGTTCTTC. Translated, it gives CASSLGRASGRTRNEQFF.

This clonotype was seen only once. The CDR3 loop reads CASSSGSNRHNEQFF. The DNA for the CDR3 is TGTGCCAGCAGCTCGGGGTCTAACCGCCACAATGAGCAGTTCTTC. V gene TRBV7-2 combines with J gene TRBJ2-1; tentative D call: TRBD2 (5 bases). The V end was cut by 4 bases, the J end by 5 bases, with 15 bases between. The CDR3 is 15 amino acids. CDR1 and CDR2 (germline): SGHTA, FQGNSA.

The V call is TRBV6-1, the J call TRBJ2-1; D may be TRBD1 or TRBD2 (5 bases each). The CDR3 length is 15 residues. V gave up 7 bases and J gave up 0 bases, with 13 bases separating them. The germline V gene has CDR1 MNHNS and CDR2 SASEGT. The CDR3 sequence: CASTPPGGSYNEQFF. CDR3 nucleotide sequence: TGTGCCAGCACTCCGCCTGGGGGCTCCTACAATGAGCAGTTCTTC.

The gene calls are TRBV6-1 and TRBJ2-2, with a tentative D call TRBD1 (5 bases). Trimming left V 9 bases short and J 1 base short, with 9 bases between. Germline V gives CDR1 MNHNS, CDR2 SASEGT. This CDR3 spans 13 amino acids. CDR3 DNA: TGTGCCAGTGCCCAGGGGAACACCGGGGAGCTGTTTTTT. Its translation is CASAQGNTGELFF.

The chain combines TRBV19 with TRBJ2-2, with TRBD1 matching 7 bases. The CDR3 runs to 15 residues. V lost 4 bases and J lost 0; bases outside the gene matches: 2. Germline V gene sequence: CDR1 LNHDA, CDR2 SQIVND (reference sequence). CDR3 DNA sequence: TGTGCCAGTAGTAGACAGGGCCCGAACACCGGGGAGCTGTTTTTT. This translates into CASSRQGPNTGELFF.

This clonotype was seen just once. The chain is built from TRBV3-1 and TRBJ1-2; 7 bases agree with TRBD1. The length of the CDR3 is 15 residues. Trimming at V came to 5 bases and at J to 6 bases, leaving 12 bases not matched to a gene. Germline values: CDR1 LGHDT, CDR2 YNNKEL (reference sequence). The CDR3 loop reads CASSRGPLGIDGYTF. CDR3 sequence (DNA): TGTGCCAGCAGCAGGGGGCCTCTGGGGATCGATGGCTACACCTTC.

The chain joins TRBV6-5 to TRBJ1-1; D unresolved. Germline assignment: CDR1 MNHEY and CDR2 SVGAGI. CDR3 size: 13 residues. The V and J ends lost 3 bases and 7 bases respectively, with 12 bases between them. The CDR3 DNA sequence: TGTGCCAGCAGTTATGCCAGCCGGCATGAAGCTTTCTTT. Translating gives CASSYASRHEAFF.

This clonotype was recorded a few times. This chain uses TRBV20-1 with TRBJ2-5; possibly TRBD2 for D (6 bases). This CDR3 comprises 14 residues. The V and J ends lost 0 bases and 1 base respectively, with 9 bases between them. Germline assignment: CDR1 DFQATT and CDR2 SNEGSKA (reference sequence). The CDR3, as DNA: TGCAGTGCTAGAGATGGGACTCGCCAAGAGACCCAGTACTTC. It encodes CSARDGTRQETQYF.

This chain uses TRBV7-3 with TRBJ2-7, with D uncertain. The V end was cut by 8 bases, the J end by 0 bases, with 8 bases between. The CDR3 spans 12 residues. The V gene's germline CDR1 is SGHTA and CDR2 FQGTGA. The CDR3 DNA follows: TGTGCCAGCGGCCCCACCTCCTACGAGCAGTACTTC. Translated: CASGPTSYEQYF.

The chain links TRBV28 to TRBJ1-1; D unresolved. The CDR3 consists of 12 residues. The germline V and J ends were trimmed by 7 bases and 7 bases, with 13 bases remaining between them. Germline CDR1 and CDR2: MDHEN and SYDVKM. CDR3 in DNA: TGTGCCAGCATCTCGAACTGGAGTGAAGCTTTCTTT. This encodes CASISNWSEAFF.

The chain is built from TRBV15 and TRBJ1-4; D is undetermined. This CDR3 is built from 13 residues. In germline, CDR1 is LNHNV, CDR2 YYDKDF (reference sequence). V lost 11 bases, J lost 6 bases, and 16 bases lay in between. CDR3 DNA sequence: TGTGCCTCAACAACTAATCGGTATGAAAAACTGTTTTTT. This sequence encodes CASTTNRYEKLFF.

This clonotype was seen a few times. The rearrangement joins TRBV7-2 to TRBJ2-1; D is unclear. Trimming removed 1 base from V and 9 bases from J, with 10 bases in between. CDR3 length: 13 residues. Looked up from germline, CDR1 is SGHTA and CDR2 is FQGNSA. CDR3 residues: CASSLEEEFEQFF. Here the CDR3 DNA reads TGTGCCAGCAGCTTAGAAGAGGAGTTTGAGCAGTTCTTC.

The chain couples TRBV10-3 to TRBJ1-1; 8 positions agree with TRBD1. This CDR3 spans 16 amino acids. The trim removed 0 bases at V and 3 bases at J, leaving 6 bases unmatched. CDR1 is ENHRY and CDR2 is SYGVKD in the germline V gene. The CDR3 is CAISESPQGADTEAFF. CDR3 nucleotide sequence: TGTGCCATCAGTGAGTCCCCTCAGGGGGCTGACACTGAAGCTTTCTTT.

This chain links TRBV6-2 or TRBV6-3 with TRBJ2-7, with D hard to call. There are 14 residues in the CDR3. The germline CDR1 and CDR2 sequences are MNHEY and SVGEGT. Trimming stripped 6 bases from V and 4 bases from J, with 16 bases between. CDR3 nucleotide sequence: TGTGCCAGCAGGACGGTTGGTAGCCCTTACGAGCAGTACTTC. Translated, it gives CASRTVGSPYEQYF.

The rearrangement links TRBV27 to TRBJ1-1, with D perhaps TRBD1 (6 bases). In germline, CDR1 is MNHEY, CDR2 SMNVEV (reference sequence). The CDR3 covers 14 residues. The germline V and J ends were trimmed by 2 bases and 3 bases, with 10 bases remaining between them. The CDR3 is CASSLGDRYTEAFF. CDR3 nucleotides: TGTGCCAGCAGTTTAGGTGACAGGTACACTGAAGCTTTCTTT.